A single sample gave rise to the 2 T cell receptor beta chains below, sequenced in a study of blood T cell repertoires in COVID-19. Clones were sequenced by immunoSEQ multiplex PCR, and TCRdb holds only the in-frame ones, with some missing. Of some 70,000 clones listed, 80% to 90% are singletons. Source material: peripheral blood. These receptor sequences come from a woman aged 55-70 years with COVID-19, enrolled during active disease.

The chain employs TRBV7-2 and TRBJ1-6, with D perhaps TRBD1 (6 bases). The germline gives CDR1 SGHTA, CDR2 FQGNSA. Trimming cost V 3 bases and J 10 bases, with 13 bases left between them. The CDR3 sequence is 14 residues long. This CDR3 is CASSFEGGFSPLHF. The CDR3 DNA follows: TGTGCCAGCAGCTTCGAGGGGGGGTTCTCACCCCTCCACTTT.

The chain combines TRBV7-9 with TRBJ1-4, with 9 bases that match TRBD1. Trimming cost V 3 bases and J 7 bases; bases outside gene matches: 3. CDR1 and CDR2 (germline): SEHNR, FQNEAQ (reference sequence). The CDR3 totals 14 residues. CDR3 in DNA: TGTGCCAGCAGCTTGGACAGGGGTGGTGAAAAACTGTTTTTT. It is translated as CASSLDRGGEKLFF.